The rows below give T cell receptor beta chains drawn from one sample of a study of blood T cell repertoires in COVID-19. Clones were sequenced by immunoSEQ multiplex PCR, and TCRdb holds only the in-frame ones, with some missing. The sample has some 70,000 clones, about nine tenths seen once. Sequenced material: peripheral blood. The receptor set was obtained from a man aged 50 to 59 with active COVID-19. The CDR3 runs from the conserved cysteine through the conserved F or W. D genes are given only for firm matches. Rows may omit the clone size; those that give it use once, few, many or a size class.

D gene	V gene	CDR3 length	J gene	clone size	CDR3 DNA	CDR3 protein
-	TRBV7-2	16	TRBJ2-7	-	TGTGCCAGCAGCCCCCGGGTAGGGGGGGGCTCCTACGAGCAGTACTTC	CASSPRVGGGSYEQYF
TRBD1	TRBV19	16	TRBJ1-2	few	TGTGCCAGTAGTTCCCGTGGGGCAGGGGGATTGGATGGCTACACCTTC	CASSSRGAGGLDGYTF
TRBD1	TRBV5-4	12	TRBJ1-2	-	TGTGCCAGCAGCTTACAGGGGTTCGGCTACACCTTC	CASSLQGFGYTF
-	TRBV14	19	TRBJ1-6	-	TGTGCCAGCAGCCAAGATACCATCTTACAGTATTCCGGTTACTCACCCCTCCACTTT	CASSQDTILQYSGYSPLHF
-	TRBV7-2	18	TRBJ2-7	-	TGTGCCAGCAGCTCCTCCGCCGGAACAGGGGCGGGGTCCTACGAGCAGTACTTC	CASSSSAGTGAGSYEQYF
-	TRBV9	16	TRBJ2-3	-	TGTGCCAGCAGCGCCGAGACAGGCGGCGGGACAGATACGCAGTATTTT	CASSAETGGGTDTQYF
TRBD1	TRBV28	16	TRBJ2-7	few	TGTGCCAGCAGTCCCGCCCGGACAGGGTCAGAATACGAGCAGTACTTC	CASSPARTGSEYEQYF
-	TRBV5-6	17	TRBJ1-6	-	TGTGCCAGCAGCTTGGAAGAGGACACCGACCCCAATTCACCCCTCCACTTT	CASSLEEDTDPNSPLHF
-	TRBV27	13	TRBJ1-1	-	TGTGCCAGCCTTGGGGGGGGGCGCACTGAAGCTTTCTTT	CASLGGGRTEAFF
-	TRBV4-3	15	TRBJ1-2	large	TGCGCCAGCAGCCAAGAGGAGGGTAGGGTCTATGGCTACACCTTC	CASSQEEGRVYGYTF
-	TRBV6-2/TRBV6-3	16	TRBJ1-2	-	TGTGCCAGCAGTTACTCATCAGGGCTACCTAACTATGGCTACACCTTC	CASSYSSGLPNYGYTF
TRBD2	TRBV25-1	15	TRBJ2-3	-	TGTGCCAGCAGTCAGCGGGAGGGCCTGGCAGATACGCAGTATTTT	CASSQREGLADTQYF
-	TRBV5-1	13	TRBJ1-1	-	TGCGCCAGCTCGGTAGGAGGGAACACTGAAGCTTTCTTT	CASSVGGNTEAFF
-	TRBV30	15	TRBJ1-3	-	TGTGCCTGGAGTGTTGGACTAGCCTCTGGAAACACCATATATTTT	CAWSVGLASGNTIYF
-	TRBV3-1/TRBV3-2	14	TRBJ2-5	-	TGTGCCAGCAGCTCCCTGGCAGGACAAGAGACCCAGTACTTC	CASSSLAGQETQYF
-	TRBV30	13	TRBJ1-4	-	TGTGCCTGGAGTGAAGACAGTTATGAAAAACTGTTTTTT	CAWSEDSYEKLFF
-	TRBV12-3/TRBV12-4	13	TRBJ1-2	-	TGTGCCAGCAGCCGGGACACACACTATGGCTACACCTTC	CASSRDTHYGYTF
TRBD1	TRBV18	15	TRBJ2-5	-	TGTGCCAGCGACAAGGGGACAGGGTCCCAAGAGACCCAGTACTTC	CASDKGTGSQETQYF
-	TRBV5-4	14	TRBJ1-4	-	TGTGCCAGCAGCTTGCTAGGTCCAAATGAAAAACTGTTTTTT	CASSLLGPNEKLFF
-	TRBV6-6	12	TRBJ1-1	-	TGTGCCAGCAGTCACCGGGACAACGAAGCTTTCTTT	CASSHRDNEAFF
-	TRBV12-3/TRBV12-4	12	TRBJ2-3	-	TGTGCCAGCAGTTTCGGCACAGATACGCAGTATTTT	CASSFGTDTQYF
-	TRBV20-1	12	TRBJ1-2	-	TGCAGTGCTAGTGGTTTGGCAGATGGCTACACCTTC	CSASGLADGYTF
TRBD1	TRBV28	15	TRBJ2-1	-	TGTGCCAGCACCCCAACCCAGGGGGCCCACAATGAGCAGTTCTTC	CASTPTQGAHNEQFF
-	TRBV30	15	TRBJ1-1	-	TGTGCCTGGAGTGTAGGGGGGGCAGGAGGAACTGAAGCTTTCTTT	CAWSVGGAGGTEAFF
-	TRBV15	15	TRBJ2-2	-	TGTGCCACCAGCAGAGACAGGGTATCCACCGGGGAGCTGTTTTTT	CATSRDRVSTGELFF
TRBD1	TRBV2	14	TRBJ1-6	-	TGTGCCAGCAGTGAAGGGGACAGGGGCTCACCCCTCCACTTT	CASSEGDRGSPLHF
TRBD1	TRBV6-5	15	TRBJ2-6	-	TGTGCCAGCAGTCCCAGGACAGGGCGCGCCAACGTCCTGACTTTC	CASSPRTGRANVLTF
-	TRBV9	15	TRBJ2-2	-	TGTGCCAGCAGCGTAGAGGGGGTGGCCACCGGGGAGCTGTTTTTT	CASSVEGVATGELFF